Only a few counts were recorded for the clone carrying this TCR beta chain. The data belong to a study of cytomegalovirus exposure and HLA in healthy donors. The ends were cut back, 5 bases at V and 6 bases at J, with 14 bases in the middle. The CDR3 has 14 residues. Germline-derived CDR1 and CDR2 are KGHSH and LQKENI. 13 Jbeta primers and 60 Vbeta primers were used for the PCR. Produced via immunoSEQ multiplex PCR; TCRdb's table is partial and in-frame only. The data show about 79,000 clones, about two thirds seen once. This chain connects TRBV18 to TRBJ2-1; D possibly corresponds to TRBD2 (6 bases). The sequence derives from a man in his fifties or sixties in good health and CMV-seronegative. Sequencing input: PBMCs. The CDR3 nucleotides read TGTGCCAGCTCAACATCGGGGACTGCCAATGAGCAGTTCTTC. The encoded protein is CASSTSGTANEQFF.